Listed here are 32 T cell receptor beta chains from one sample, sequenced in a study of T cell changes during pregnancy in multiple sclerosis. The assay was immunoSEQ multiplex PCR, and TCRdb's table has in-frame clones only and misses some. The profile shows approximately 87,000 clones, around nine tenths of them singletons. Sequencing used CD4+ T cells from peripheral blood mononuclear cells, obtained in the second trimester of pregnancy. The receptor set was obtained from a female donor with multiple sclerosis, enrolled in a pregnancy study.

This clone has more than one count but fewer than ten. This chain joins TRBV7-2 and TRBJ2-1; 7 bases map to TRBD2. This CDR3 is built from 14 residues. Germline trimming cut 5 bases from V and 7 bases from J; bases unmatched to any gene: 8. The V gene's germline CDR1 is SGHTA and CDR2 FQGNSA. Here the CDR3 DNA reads TGTGCCAGCAGCCTCATGACTAGCACAAATGAGCAGTTCTTC. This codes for CASSLMTSTNEQFF.

In DNA, the CDR3 is TGTGCCAGCAGGGGGCTAGCGGGAGGGAAAGATACGCAGTATTTT. Amino acids: CASRGLAGGKDTQYF. The genes are TRBV6-1 and TRBJ2-3; TRBD2 aligns across 12 bases. Germline-derived CDR1 and CDR2 are MNHNS and SASEGT. The CDR3 is 15 amino acids. Trimming cost V 6 bases and J 5 bases; bases outside gene matches: 6.

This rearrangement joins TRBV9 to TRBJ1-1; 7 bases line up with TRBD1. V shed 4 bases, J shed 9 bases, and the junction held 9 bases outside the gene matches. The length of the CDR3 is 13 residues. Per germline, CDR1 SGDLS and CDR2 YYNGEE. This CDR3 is CASSLAQTGKAFF. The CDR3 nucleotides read TGTGCCAGCAGCCTCGCCCAGACAGGGAAAGCTTTCTTT.

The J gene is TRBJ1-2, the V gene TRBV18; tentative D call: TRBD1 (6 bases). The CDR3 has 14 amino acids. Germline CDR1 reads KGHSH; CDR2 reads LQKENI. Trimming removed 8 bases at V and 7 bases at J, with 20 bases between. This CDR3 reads CASLSYGGRSGYTF. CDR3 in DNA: TGTGCCAGCCTCTCCTACGGGGGGCGAAGTGGCTACACCTTC.

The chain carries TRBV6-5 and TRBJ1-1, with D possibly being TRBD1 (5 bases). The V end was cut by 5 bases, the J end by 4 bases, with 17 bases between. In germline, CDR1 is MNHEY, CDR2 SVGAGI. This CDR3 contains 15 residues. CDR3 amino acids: CASSPGRGRGTEAFF. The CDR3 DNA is TGTGCCAGCAGTCCCGGGCGGGGCCGGGGCACTGAAGCTTTCTTT.

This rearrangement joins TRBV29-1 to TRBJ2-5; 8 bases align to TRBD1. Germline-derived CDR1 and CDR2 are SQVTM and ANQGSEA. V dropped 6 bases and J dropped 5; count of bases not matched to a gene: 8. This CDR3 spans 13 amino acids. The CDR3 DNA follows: TGCAGCGTGGGGGACAGGATGGGCGAGACCCAGTACTTC. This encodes CSVGDRMGETQYF.

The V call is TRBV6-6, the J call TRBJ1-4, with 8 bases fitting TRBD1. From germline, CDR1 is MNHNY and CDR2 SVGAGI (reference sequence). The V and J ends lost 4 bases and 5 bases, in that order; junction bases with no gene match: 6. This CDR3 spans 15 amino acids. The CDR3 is CASSSQDRDNEKLFF. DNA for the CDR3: TGTGCCAGCAGTTCCCAGGACAGGGACAATGAAAAACTGTTTTTT.

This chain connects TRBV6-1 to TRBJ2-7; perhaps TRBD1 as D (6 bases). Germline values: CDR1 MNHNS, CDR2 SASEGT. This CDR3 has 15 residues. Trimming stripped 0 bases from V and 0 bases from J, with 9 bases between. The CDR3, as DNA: TGTGCCAGCAGTGAAGCGCCGGACAGCTCCTACGAGCAGTACTTC. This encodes CASSEAPDSSYEQYF.

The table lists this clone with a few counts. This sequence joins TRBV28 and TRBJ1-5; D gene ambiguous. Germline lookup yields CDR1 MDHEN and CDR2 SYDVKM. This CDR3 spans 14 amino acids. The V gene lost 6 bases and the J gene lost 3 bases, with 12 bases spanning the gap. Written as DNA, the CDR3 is TGTGCCAGCAGAGAAACTGGTATCAATCAGCCCCAGCATTTT. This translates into CASRETGINQPQHF.

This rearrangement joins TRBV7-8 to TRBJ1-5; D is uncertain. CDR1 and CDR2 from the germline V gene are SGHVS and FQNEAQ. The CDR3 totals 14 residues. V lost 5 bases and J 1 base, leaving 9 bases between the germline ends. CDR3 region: CASSGTGSNQPQHF. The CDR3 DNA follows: TGTGCCAGCAGCGGAACCGGGAGCAATCAGCCCCAGCATTTT.

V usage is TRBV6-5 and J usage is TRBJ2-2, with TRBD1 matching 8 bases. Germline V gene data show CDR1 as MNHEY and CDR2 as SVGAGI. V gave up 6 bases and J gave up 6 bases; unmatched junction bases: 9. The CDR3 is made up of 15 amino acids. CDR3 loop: CASSRKPGGSGELFF. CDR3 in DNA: TGTGCCAGCAGCCGTAAACCAGGGGGCTCCGGGGAGCTGTTTTTT.

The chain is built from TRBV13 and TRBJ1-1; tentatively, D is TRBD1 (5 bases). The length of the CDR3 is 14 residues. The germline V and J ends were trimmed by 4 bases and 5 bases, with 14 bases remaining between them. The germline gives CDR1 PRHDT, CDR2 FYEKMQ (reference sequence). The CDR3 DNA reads TGTGCCAGCAGCTCCCCGGGACTACGGACTGAAGCTTTCTTT. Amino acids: CASSSPGLRTEAFF.

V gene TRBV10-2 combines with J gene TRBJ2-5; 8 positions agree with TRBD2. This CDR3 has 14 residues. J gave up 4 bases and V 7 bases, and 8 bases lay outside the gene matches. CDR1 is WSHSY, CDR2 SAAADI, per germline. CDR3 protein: CASMEAGGRETQYF. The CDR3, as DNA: TGCGCCAGCATGGAGGCGGGGGGTAGAGAGACCCAGTACTTC.

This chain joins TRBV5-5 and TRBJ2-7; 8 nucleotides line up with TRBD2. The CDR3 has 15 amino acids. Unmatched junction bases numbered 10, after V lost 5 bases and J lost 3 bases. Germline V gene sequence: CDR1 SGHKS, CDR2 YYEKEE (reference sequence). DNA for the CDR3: TGTGCCAGCAGGGTAGCGGGGATTTCTCGCTACGAGCAGTACTTC. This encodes CASRVAGISRYEQYF.

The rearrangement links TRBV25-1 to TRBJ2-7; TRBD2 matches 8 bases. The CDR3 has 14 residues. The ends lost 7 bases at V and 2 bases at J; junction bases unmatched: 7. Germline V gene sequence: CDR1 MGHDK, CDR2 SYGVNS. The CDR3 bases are TGTGCCAGCAATTCGGGGGGGGGCCCCTACGAGCAGTACTTC. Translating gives CASNSGGGPYEQYF.

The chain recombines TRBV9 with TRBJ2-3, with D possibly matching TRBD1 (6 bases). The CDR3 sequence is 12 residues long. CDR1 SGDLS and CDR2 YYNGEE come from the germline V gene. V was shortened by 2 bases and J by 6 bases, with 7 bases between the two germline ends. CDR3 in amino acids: CASSVQGDTQYF. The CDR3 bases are TGTGCCAGCAGCGTCCAGGGGGATACGCAGTATTTT.

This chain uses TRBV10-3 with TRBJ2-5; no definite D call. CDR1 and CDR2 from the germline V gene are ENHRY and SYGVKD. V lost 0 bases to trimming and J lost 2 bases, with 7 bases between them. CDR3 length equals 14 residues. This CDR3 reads CAISESPRQETQYF. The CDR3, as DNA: TGTGCCATCAGTGAGTCACCCAGGCAAGAGACCCAGTACTTC.

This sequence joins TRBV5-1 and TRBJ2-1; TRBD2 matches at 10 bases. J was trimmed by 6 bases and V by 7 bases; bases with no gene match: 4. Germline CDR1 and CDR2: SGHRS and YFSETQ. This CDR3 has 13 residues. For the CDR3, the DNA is TGCGCCAGCGGAGCGGGGGGGAGCAATGAGCAGTTCTTC. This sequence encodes CASGAGGSNEQFF.

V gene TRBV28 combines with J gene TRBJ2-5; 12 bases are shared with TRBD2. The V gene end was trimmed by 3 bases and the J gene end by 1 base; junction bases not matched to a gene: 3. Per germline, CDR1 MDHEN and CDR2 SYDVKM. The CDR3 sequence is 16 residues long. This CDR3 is CASSLTGLAGQETQYF. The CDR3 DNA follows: TGTGCCAGCAGTTTGACGGGACTAGCGGGCCAAGAGACCCAGTACTTC.

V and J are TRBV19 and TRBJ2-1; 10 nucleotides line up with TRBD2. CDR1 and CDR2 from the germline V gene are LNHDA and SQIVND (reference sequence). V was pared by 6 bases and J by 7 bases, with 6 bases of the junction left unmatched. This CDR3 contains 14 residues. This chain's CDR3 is CASRLAGALNEQFF. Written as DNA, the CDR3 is TGTGCCAGTAGGCTAGCGGGGGCCCTAAATGAGCAGTTCTTC.

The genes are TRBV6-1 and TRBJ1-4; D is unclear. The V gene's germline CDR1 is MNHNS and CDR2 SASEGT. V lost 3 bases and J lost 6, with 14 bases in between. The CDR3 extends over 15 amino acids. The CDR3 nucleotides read TGTGCCAGCAGTGAGCCGGCCACCGGGGATGAAAAACTGTTTTTT. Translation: CASSEPATGDEKLFF.

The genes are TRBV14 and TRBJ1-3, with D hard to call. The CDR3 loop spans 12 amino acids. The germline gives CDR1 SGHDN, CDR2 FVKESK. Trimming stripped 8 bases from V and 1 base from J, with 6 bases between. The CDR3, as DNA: TGTGCCAGCTCGAGGTCTGGAAACACCATATATTTT. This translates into CASSRSGNTIYF.

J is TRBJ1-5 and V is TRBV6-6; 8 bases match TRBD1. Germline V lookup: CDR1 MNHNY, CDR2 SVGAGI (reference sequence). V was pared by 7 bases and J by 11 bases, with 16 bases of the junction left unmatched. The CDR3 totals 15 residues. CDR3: CASTETGTGALSQHF. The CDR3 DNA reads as TGTGCCAGCACCGAGACCGGGACAGGTGCCCTTTCCCAGCATTTT.

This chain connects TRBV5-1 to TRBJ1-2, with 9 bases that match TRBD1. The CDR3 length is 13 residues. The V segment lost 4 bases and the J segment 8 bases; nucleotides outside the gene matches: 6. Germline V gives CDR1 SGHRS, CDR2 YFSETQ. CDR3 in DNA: TGCGCCAGCAGCCAGGACAGGGGATGGGGCTACACCTTC. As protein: CASSQDRGWGYTF.

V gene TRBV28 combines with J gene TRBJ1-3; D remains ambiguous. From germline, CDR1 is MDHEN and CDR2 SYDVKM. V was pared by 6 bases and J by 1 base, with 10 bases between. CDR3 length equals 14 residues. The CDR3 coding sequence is TGTGCCAGCAGCTCTGGAGGTTCTGGAAACACCATATATTTT. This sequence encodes CASSSGGSGNTIYF.

CDR3 in DNA: TGTGCCAGCAGCCATCAGGACAGGACGCTTTCACCCCTCCACTTT. Amino acids: CASSHQDRTLSPLHF. This chain connects TRBV5-4 to TRBJ1-6, with 7 bases aligning to TRBD1. The V gene end was trimmed by 4 bases and the J gene end by 9 bases; junction bases not matched to a gene: 10. CDR3 length equals 15 residues. Looked up from germline, CDR1 is SGHNT and CDR2 is YYREEE (reference sequence).

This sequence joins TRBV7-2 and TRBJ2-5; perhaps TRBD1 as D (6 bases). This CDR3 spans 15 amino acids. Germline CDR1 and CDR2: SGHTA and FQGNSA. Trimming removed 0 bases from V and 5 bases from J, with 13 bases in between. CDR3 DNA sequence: TGTGCCAGCAGCTTAGCAACAGGGTCGGGGGAGACCCAGTACTTC. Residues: CASSLATGSGETQYF.

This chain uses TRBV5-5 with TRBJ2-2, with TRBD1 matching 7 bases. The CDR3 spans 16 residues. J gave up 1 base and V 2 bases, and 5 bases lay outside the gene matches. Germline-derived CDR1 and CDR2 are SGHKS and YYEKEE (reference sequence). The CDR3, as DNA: TGTGCCAGCAGCTTTGGGACAGCCATGAACACCGGGGAGCTGTTTTTT. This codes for CASSFGTAMNTGELFF.

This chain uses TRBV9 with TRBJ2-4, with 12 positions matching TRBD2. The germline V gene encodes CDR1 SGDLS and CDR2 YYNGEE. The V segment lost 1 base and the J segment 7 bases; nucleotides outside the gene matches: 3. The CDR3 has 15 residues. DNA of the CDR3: TGTGCCAGCAGCGTACTAGCGGGAGGGCCTAACATTCAGTACTTC. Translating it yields CASSVLAGGPNIQYF.

As DNA, the CDR3 is TGTGCCTGGGGACAGGTCGACAATCAGCCCCAGCATTTT. This translates into CAWGQVDNQPQHF. The chain joins TRBV30 to TRBJ1-5, with 7 bases fitting TRBD1. Germline V CDR1 and CDR2: GTSNPN, SVGIG (reference sequence). V lost 5 bases to trimming and J lost 3 bases; unmatched junction nucleotides: 4. CDR3 length: 13 amino acids.

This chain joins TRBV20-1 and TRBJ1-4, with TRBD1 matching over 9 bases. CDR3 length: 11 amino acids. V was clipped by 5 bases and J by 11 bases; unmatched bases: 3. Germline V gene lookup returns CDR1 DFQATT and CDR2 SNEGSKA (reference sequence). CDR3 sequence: CSARTGDKLFF. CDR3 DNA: TGCAGTGCTCGGACAGGGGACAAACTGTTTTTT.

The CDR3 loop reads CASSFDRGGTEAFF. CDR3 DNA sequence: TGTGCCAGCAGTTTCGACAGGGGAGGGACTGAAGCTTTCTTT. This chain joins TRBV5-5 and TRBJ1-1, with TRBD1 matching 8 bases. Germline V gene lookup returns CDR1 SGHKS and CDR2 YYEKEE (reference sequence). The V segment lost 5 bases and the J segment 5 bases; nucleotides outside the gene matches: 8. There are 14 residues in the CDR3.